The next 6 T cell receptor beta chains were all read from a single sample in a study of T cells in Graves' hyperthyroidism and ophthalmopathy. Using RNA transcripts as the source, TCR beta CDR3 regions were amplified. HTBI primers were employed in a first-round RT-PCR of the TCR CDR3. In TCRdb, the multiplex PCR reads were re-called with MiXCR into one record per CDR3 protein. The sample lists 500,000 to 650,000 distinct CDR3 sequences, roughly a sixth occurring once. The sample was blood. The receptors originated from a woman aged 18-30 years with Graves' ophthalmopathy.

In DNA, the CDR3 is TGTGCCAGCAGTCCCCTCCTAGCGGGGGCCCGAGTAGATACGCAGTATTTT. This translates into CASSPLLAGARVDTQYF. V gene TRBV27 combines with J gene TRBJ2-3, with 10 nucleotides matching TRBD2. The CDR3 spans 17 residues. Trimming removed 5 bases from V and 5 bases from J; junction bases left unmatched: 13. Germline V gene data show CDR1 as MNHEY and CDR2 as SMNVEV (reference sequence).

The V gene is TRBV27, the J gene TRBJ2-3; D ambiguous. The V gene lost 3 bases and the J gene lost 2 bases, with 6 bases spanning the gap. The germline V gene has CDR1 MNHEY and CDR2 SMNVEV (reference sequence). CDR3 length: 13 residues. The CDR3 DNA reads as TGTGCCAGCAGTTTTGACCTCACAGATACGCAGTATTTT. It yields the protein CASSFDLTDTQYF.

The sample holds many counts of this clonotype. The gene calls are TRBV4-3 and TRBJ1-1; no clear D. This CDR3 is built from 16 residues. From germline, CDR1 is LGHNA and CDR2 YSLEER. V lost 4 bases to trimming and J lost 2 bases, with 17 bases between them. In DNA, the CDR3 is TGCGCCAGCAGCCGGGTAGGAGGGAGTATCAACACTGAAGCTTTCTTT. Its translation is CASSRVGGSINTEAFF.

The J gene is TRBJ2-7, the V gene TRBV11-2; 9 bases are shared with TRBD1. This CDR3 region has 16 residues. The germline gives CDR1 SGHAT, CDR2 FQNNGV. Trimming at V came to 8 bases and at J to 2 bases, leaving 13 bases not matched to a gene. CDR3 loop: CASRRGGGQGTYEQYF. The CDR3 region has the DNA TGTGCCAGCCGCCGAGGGGGAGGACAGGGGACCTACGAGCAGTACTTC.

This clonotype was detected many times. The chain is built from TRBV7-2 and TRBJ2-1; D may match TRBD1 or TRBD2 (5 bases each). The CDR3 consists of 15 residues. Germline V gene data show CDR1 as SGHTA and CDR2 as FQGNSA. Trimming removed 1 base from V and 0 bases from J, with 7 bases in between. The CDR3 loop reads CASSLGGISYNEQFF. CDR3 coding DNA: TGTGCCAGCAGCTTAGGGGGGATCTCCTACAATGAGCAGTTCTTC.

This chain uses TRBV7-2 with TRBJ2-7; D possibly matches TRBD1 or TRBD2 (5 bases each). The V end lost 3 bases, the J end lost 6 bases, and 9 bases lay between the germline ends. The germline CDR1 and CDR2 sequences are SGHTA and FQGNSA. The CDR3 totals 12 residues. CDR3 nucleotides: TGTGCCAGCAGCTTCGGGACGTCCGAGCAGTACTTC. Translated, it gives CASSFGTSEQYF. The entire variable domain, with the rest obtained from reference TRBV7-2 and TRBJ2-7, is as follows: GAGVSQSPSNKVTEKGKDVELRCDPISGHTALYWYRQSLGQGLEFLIYFQGNSAPDKSGLPSDRFSAERTGGSVSTLTIQRTQQEDSAVYLCASSFGTSEQYFGPGTRLTVT.